This T cell receptor beta chain was recorded in a study of long-term antiretroviral therapy in people with HIV. Overall study results and limits: The clones with expansion before ART were dominant in the repertoire at all time points. Blood collection from the mid-2000s to the late 2010s possibly occurred under older ART regimens.

With regard to this clone: Antigen: not known.

Survey-level immunoSEQ v3.0 assays were run. The assay was immunoSEQ multiplex PCR, and TCRdb's table has in-frame clones only and misses some. The sample has over 15,000 clones, approximately 90% seen once. Germline assignment: CDR1 SEHNR and CDR2 FQNEAQ (reference sequence). The J segment lost 1 base and the V segment lost 5 bases, leaving 9 bases of the junction unmatched. CDR3 length equals 16 residues. Here the sequenced sample was unsorted PBMCs, taken 0.6 years after starting antiretroviral therapy. The V call is TRBV7-9, the J call TRBJ2-7, with 9 positions matching TRBD1. The TCR sequence derives from a woman between 35 and 50 years old with HIV. CDR3 residues: CASSATLGQGSYEQYF. CDR3 nucleotides: TGTGCCAGCAGCGCCACCCTCGGACAGGGGTCCTACGAGCAGTACTTC.